This T cell receptor (beta chain) was captured by sequencing in a study of response to subunit inactivated influenza vaccine. TCRdb itself ran the RT-PCR reads through MiXCR, one entry per CDR3 protein. The table includes 500,000 to 600,000 distinct CDR3 sequences, about 10% detected once. This clonotype has more than one count but fewer than ten. The CDR3 covers 16 residues. CDR1 and CDR2 from the germline V gene are SGHVS and FQNEAQ. The trim removed 1 base at V and 5 bases at J, leaving 8 bases unmatched. These records were also assigned to another study, of T cells expressing NK-cell markers. That work adds: It was by 5'RACE template switching with UMIs that TCR beta cDNA was made. For several experiments, T cell sorting was restricted to the alpha-beta TCR population by means of an anti-gamma-delta TCR antibody. Of the CD8+ T cells in six donors, about 1.0-7.0% belonged to dominant NKG2C+ clonotypes. Also leading the CD3+CD56-NKG2C+ fraction in a handful of donors were these clonotypes. Certain NKG2C+ T cell clones were expanded, and their HCMV specificity remained unclear.

This TCR came from a middle-aged man who received an inactivated influenza vaccine. This sequence joins TRBV7-8 and TRBJ2-5; the match to TRBD2 covers 9 bases. This specimen consisted of PBMCs from blood, obtained on the day of vaccination. The CDR3 bases are TGTGCCAGCAGCTTAGAGATAGCGGGAGCAGGGGAGACCCAGTACTTC. As protein: CASSLEIAGAGETQYF. The full variable domain, with the rest looked up from reference TRBV7-8 and TRBJ2-5, is GAGVSQSPRYKVAKRGQDVALRCDPISGHVSLFWYQQALGQGPEFLTYFQNEAQLDKSGLPSDRFFAERPEGSVSTLKIQRTQQEDSAVYLCASSLEIAGAGETQYFGPGTRLLVL.